This T cell receptor beta chain was profiled in a study of spatial heterogeneity in lung cancer. Turning to the study itself: Compared with alpha-chain sequences, beta-chain sequences were consistently detected in greater numbers. Study observations and caveats: One measure, the expanded intratumoral alpha and beta TCR count, tracked tumor mutation counts.

The time point was: sample taken at primary tumor resection. The trim removed 3 bases at V and 9 bases at J, leaving 5 bases unmatched. Germline lookup yields CDR1 SGHAT and CDR2 FQNNGV. The CDR3 is 15 residues long. TCRdb re-called the 5' RACE reads through MiXCR, storing one row per CDR3 protein. Among about 7,000 distinct CDR3 sequences listed, approximately 12% were seen once. By its share, this clonotype is medium-sized. Its specificity is unknown. The chain uses TRBV11-2 and TRBJ1-6, with 10 bases fitting TRBD1. The receptor comes from a male donor with early-stage non-small cell lung cancer. Sample: lung tumor tissue, taken at surgery. The CDR3 sequence: CASSLGTGVTSPLHF. In DNA, the CDR3 is TGTGCCAGCAGCTTGGGGACAGGGGTTACTTCACCCCTCCACTTT. Using reference TRBV11-2 and TRBJ1-6 for the parts outside the CDR3, the full variable domain is EAGVAQSPRYKIIEKRQSVAFWCNPISGHATLYWYQQILGQGPKLLIQFQNNGVVDDSQLPKDRFSAERLKGVDSTLKIQPAKLEDSAVYLCASSLGTGVTSPLHFGNGTRLTVT.